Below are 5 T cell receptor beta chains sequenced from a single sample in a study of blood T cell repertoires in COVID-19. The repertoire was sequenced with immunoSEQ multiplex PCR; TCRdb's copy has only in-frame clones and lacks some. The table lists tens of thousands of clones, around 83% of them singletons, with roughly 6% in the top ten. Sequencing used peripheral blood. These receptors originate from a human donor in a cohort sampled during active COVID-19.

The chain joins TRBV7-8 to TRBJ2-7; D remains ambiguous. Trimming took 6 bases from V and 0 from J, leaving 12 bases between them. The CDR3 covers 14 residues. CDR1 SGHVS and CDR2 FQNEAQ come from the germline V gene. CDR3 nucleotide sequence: TGTGCCAGCAGACCAGGCCGTAGCTCCTACGAGCAGTACTTC. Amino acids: CASRPGRSSYEQYF.

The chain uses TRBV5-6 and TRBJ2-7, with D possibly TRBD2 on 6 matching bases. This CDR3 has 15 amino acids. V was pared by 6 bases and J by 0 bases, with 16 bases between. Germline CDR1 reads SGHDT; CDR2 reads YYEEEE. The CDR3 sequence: CASNPRGDFSYEQYF. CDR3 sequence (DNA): TGTGCCAGCAACCCACGCGGGGATTTCTCCTACGAGCAGTACTTC.

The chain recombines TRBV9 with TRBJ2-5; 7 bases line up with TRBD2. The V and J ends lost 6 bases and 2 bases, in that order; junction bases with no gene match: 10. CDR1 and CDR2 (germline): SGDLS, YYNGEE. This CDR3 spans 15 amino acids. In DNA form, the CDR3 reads TGTGCCAGCAATCGAGGTCTAGCGGCTCAAGAGACCCAGTACTTC. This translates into CASNRGLAAQETQYF.

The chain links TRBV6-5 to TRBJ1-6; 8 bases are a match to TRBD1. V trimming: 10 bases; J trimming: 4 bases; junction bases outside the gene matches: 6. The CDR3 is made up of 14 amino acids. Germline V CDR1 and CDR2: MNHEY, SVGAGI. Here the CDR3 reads CANGQGWYNSPLHF. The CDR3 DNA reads TGTGCCAACGGACAGGGATGGTATAATTCACCCCTCCACTTT.

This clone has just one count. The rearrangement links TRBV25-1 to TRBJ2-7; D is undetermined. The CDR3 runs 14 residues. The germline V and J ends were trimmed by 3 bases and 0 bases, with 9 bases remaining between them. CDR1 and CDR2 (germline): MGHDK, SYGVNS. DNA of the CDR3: TGTGCCAGCAGTGACCCAGGTAGCTCCTACGAGCAGTACTTC. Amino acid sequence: CASSDPGSSYEQYF.